This TCR beta chain is from a study of OX40 agonist ivuxolimab in advanced cancers. Clones were read by immunoSEQ multiplex PCR, and TCRdb kept only the in-frame ones, dropping some. The profile shows about 72,000 clones, over 75% of them singletons. The junction had 8 bases not matched to a gene; V was cut back by 7 bases and J by 1 base. The CDR3 sequence is 15 residues long. Germline V gives CDR1 SGHNT, CDR2 YENEEA. This TCR came from an adult with an advanced solid tumor such as melanoma, head and neck, liver or kidney cancer. This chain uses TRBV11-3 with TRBJ2-3; 7 bases are a match to TRBD1. Here the sequenced sample was CD4+ or CD8+ T cells sorted from blood, taken in a trial of the OX40 agonist ivuxolimab. CDR3 loop: CASTQTGTGTDTQYF. CDR3 sequence (DNA): TGTGCCAGCACCCAAACCGGGACAGGCACAGATACGCAGTATTTT. The complete variable domain, with remaining parts taken from reference TRBV11-3 and TRBJ2-3, reads EAGVVQSPRYKIIEKKQPVAFWCNPISGHNTLYWYLQNLGQGPELLIRYENEEAVDDSQLPKDRFSAERLKGVDSTLKIQPAELGDSAVYLCASTQTGTGTDTQYFGPGTRLTVL.